This T cell receptor (beta chain) was identified during a study of T cell responses to AZD1222 COVID-19 vaccine. Overall study results and limits: Most donors were white British and more were female, and clonal diversity was possibly underestimated. Spike-specific TCR breadth and depth were elevated following two AZD1222 doses. Regions 160-218 and 743-854 dominated among vaccine-associated CD4 TCRs spanning spike. Targets within unmutated variant regions were reportedly found for nearly half of spike-specific TCRs.

The repertoire was sequenced with immunoSEQ multiplex PCR; TCRdb's copy has only in-frame clones and lacks some. The table lists around 78,000 clones, roughly 87% of them singletons. Note on this clone: What it recognizes is unknown.

V lost 6 bases and J 7 bases, leaving 21 bases between the germline ends. CDR3 length: 15 residues. The germline V gene has CDR1 SQVTM and CDR2 ANQGSEA. The material was peripheral blood, obtained on day 0 of MenACWY control vaccination. The chain employs TRBV29-1 and TRBJ1-4; possibly TRBD1 for D (6 bases). This TCR came from an adult in good health. The CDR3, as DNA: TGCAGCGTGGCTCTTGTGCTGGGGGCGGGTGAAAAACTGTTTTTT. Translation: CSVALVLGAGEKLFF.